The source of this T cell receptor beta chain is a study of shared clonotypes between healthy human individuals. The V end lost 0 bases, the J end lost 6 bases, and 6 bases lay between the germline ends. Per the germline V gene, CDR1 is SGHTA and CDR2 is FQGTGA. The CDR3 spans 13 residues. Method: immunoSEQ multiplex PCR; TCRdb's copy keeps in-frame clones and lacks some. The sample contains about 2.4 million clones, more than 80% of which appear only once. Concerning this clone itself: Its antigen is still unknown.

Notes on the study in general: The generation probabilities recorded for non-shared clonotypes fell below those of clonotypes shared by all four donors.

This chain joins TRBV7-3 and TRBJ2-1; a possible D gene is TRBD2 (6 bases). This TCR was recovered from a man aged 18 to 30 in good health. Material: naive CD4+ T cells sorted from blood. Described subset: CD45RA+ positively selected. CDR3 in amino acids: CASSLTGGNEQFF. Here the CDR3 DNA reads TGTGCCAGCAGCTTAACCGGGGGCAATGAGCAGTTCTTC.